In this sample, the clone carrying this TCR beta chain turned up once. In the PCR, 60 Vbeta and 13 Jbeta primers were used. Generated by immunoSEQ multiplex PCR, the TCRdb table keeps only in-frame clones and is missing some. Of about 160,000 clones in the sample, over 75% were seen once. This entry belongs to a study of cytomegalovirus exposure and HLA in healthy donors. The CDR3 runs 15 residues. The V gene's germline CDR1 is LNHDA and CDR2 SQIVND (reference sequence). Trimming took 3 bases from V and 1 from J, leaving 12 bases between them. Nobody wrote down the CMV serostatus of this donor. The sequence came from a human donor in good health. Sample: PBMCs. The chain combines TRBV19 with TRBJ1-2, with a tentative D call TRBD1 (6 bases). CDR3 bases: TGTGCCAGTAGTATCGCAGGGGCGTTTAACTATGGCTACACCTTC. Translating it yields CASSIAGAFNYGYTF.